This T cell receptor beta chain was sequenced for a study of blood T cell repertoires in COVID-19 (dated by TCRdb to about 2020). Regarding the complete study: Collaborator samples came from the United States, Italy and Spain and covered acute and convalescent phases of COVID-19. The material from the prospective study consisted of cDNA or gDNA derived from T cells, B-cell-depleted T cells, or PBMCs. Samples came from the ongoing ImmuneRACE study (first 160 participants) plus 1,254 subjects from 6 global collaborators. Deeply sampled blood TCRbeta repertoires from subjects exposed to, actively infected with, or recovered from COVID-19 were included in the dataset. The repertoires were released in a freely available public database meant as a resource for research on the immune response to SARS-CoV-2. Sample metadata almost always included a de-identified subject ID, COVID-19 status, age in years and sex. Where available, HLA class I and class II types were taken from metadata supplied by the sample provider and were not determined by assay-based typing.

Each collaborating institution followed its own protocols to collect whole blood in K2EDTA tubes. For TCRbeta analysis, collaborators shipped samples as frozen whole blood, isolated PBMCs, or DNA extracted from either of those sample types. A note on this clone: The antigen it binds to is not known. Within one base of it there is no much larger clone, and no base qualities were kept.

TCRbeta CDR3 regions were amplified from genomic DNA using the immunoSEQ Assay, a bias-controlled multiplex PCR. The authors processed their data as follows. The number of nucleated cells in each sample was estimated by amplification of reference gene primers within the assay. To quantify the absolute abundance of each unique TCRbeta CDR3 rearrangement, sequence reads were collapsed and filtered. Productive Simpson clonality was computed per sample as the square root of Simpson's diversity index over productive rearrangements. TCRdb mirrors the immuneACCESS table, restricted to in-frame sequences. Some clones are absent from its copies; in checked studies, under half trace to an unresolved V gene, and the reason for the others is unknown. The DNA was the basis for D and trimming; V, J and clone size are from that table. This sample comprises more than 200,000 clones, around 78% of them detected only once. Jointly, the top ten make up 2.6% of the sample.

Findings and caveats that apply to the study as a whole: How much clinical and demographic metadata was included differed by source and by participant, and the metadata was provided uncurated.

As encoded in the germline V gene, CDR1 is SGHRS while CDR2 is YFSETQ. Trimming takes 0 bases from V and 5 bases from J, and the germline ends sit 17 bases apart. The CDR3 holds 16 amino acids from the cysteine to the phenylalanine. CDR3 DNA is the only sequence kept; it has 48 bases, read in frame from the first base. This sequence originates from an older woman with active or convalescent COVID-19. The receptor chain draws on TRBV5-1 and TRBJ2-5; TRBD1 is possibly the D segment (6 matching bases). Sample: peripheral blood. CDR3 region: CASSLGGGPTGETQYF. The nucleotides read TGCGCCAGCAGCTTGGGGGGTGGACCTACAGGGGAGACCCAGTACTTC. The reference TRBV5-1 and TRBJ2-5 proteins fill in what lies around the CDR3, so the full variable domain reads KAGVTQTPRYLIKTRGQQVTLSCSPISGHRSVSWYQQTPGQGLQFLFEYFSETQRNKGNFPGRFSGRQFSNSRSEMNVSTLELGDSALYLCASSLGGGPTGETQYFGPGTRLLVL.